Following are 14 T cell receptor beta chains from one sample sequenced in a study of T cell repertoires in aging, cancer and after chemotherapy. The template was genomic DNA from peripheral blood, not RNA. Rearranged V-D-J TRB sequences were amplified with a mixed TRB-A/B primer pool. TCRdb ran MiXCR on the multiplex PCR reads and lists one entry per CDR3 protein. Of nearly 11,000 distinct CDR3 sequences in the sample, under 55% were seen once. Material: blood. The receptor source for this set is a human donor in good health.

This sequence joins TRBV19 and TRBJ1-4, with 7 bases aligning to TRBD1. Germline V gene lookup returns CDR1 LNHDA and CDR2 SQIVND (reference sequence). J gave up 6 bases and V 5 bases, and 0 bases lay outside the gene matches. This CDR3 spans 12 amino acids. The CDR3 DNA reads TGTGCCAGTAGTGGACAGGATGAAAAACTGTTTTTT. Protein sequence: CASSGQDEKLFF.

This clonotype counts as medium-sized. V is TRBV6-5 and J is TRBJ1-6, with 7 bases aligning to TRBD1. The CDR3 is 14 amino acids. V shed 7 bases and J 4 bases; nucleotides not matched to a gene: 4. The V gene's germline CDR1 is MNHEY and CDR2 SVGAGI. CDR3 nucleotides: TGTGCCAGCAACGTGGGACAGTATAATTCACCCCTCCACTTT. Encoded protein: CASNVGQYNSPLHF.

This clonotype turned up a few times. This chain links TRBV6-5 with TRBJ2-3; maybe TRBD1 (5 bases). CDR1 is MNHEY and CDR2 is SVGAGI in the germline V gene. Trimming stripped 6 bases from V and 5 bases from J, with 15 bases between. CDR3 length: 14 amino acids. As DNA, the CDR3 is TGTGCCAGCAGCGTAGGGGCCGTGGGAGATACGCAGTATTTT. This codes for CASSVGAVGDTQYF.

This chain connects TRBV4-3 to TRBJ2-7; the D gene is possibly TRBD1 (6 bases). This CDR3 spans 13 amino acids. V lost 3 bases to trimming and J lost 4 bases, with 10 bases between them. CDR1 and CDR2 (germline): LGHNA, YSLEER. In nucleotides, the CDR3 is TGCGCCAGCAGCCATACACAGGGTTACGAGCAGTACTTC. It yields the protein CASSHTQGYEQYF.

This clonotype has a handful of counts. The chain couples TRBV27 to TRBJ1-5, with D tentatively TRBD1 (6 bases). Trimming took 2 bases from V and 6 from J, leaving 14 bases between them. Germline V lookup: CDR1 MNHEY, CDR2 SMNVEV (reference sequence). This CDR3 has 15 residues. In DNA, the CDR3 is TGTGCCAGCAGTTTAGGAGGGGGTAAGGGTCAGCCCCAGCATTTT. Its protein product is CASSLGGGKGQPQHF.

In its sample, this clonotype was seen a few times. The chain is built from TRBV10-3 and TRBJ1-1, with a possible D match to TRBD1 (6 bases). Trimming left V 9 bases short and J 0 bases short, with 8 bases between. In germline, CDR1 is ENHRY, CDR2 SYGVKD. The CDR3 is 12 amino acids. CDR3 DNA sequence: TGTGCCATTCGGACAGTGAACACTGAAGCTTTCTTT. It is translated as CAIRTVNTEAFF.

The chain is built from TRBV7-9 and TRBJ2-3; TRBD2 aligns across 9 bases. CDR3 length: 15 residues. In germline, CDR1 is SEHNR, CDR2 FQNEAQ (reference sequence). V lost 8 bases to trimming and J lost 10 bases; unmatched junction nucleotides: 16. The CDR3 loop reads CASLLTGLAGTPQYF. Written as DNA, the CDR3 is TGTGCCAGCCTCTTGACGGGCCTAGCGGGGACCCCGCAGTATTTT.

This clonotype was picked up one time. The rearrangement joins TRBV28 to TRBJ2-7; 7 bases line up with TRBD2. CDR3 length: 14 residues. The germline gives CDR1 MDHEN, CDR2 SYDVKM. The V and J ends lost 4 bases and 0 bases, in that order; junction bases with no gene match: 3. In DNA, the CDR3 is TGTGCCAGCAGTTCTAGCGGTAGCTCCTACGAGCAGTACTTC. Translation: CASSSSGSSYEQYF.

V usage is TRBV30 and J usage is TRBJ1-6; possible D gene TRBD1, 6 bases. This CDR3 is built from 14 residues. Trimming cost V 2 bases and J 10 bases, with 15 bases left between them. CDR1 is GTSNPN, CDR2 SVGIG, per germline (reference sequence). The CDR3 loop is CAWSPGGLGSPLHF. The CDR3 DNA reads TGTGCCTGGAGTCCCGGGGGCCTCGGGTCACCCCTCCACTTT.

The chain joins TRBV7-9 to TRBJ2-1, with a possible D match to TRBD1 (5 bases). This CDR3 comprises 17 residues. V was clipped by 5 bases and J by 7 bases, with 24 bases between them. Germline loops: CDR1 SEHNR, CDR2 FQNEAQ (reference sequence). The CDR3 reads CASSLLRGNQGRNEQFF. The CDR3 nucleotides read TGTGCCAGCAGCCTCCTAAGGGGCAACCAAGGGCGTAATGAGCAGTTCTTC.

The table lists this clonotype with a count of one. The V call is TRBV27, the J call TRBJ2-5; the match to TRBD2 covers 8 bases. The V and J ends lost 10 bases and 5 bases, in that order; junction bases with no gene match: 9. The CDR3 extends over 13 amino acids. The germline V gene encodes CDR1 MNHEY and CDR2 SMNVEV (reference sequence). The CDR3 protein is CANHSGGRETQYF. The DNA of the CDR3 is TGTGCCAATCATTCGGGGGGGCGGGAGACCCAGTACTTC.

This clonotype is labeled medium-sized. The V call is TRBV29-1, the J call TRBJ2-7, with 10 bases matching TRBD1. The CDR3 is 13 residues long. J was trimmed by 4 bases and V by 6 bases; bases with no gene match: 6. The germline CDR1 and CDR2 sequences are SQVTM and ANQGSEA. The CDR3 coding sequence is TGCAGCGTGAAGGGACAGGGGAAATACGAGCAGTACTTC. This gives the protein CSVKGQGKYEQYF.

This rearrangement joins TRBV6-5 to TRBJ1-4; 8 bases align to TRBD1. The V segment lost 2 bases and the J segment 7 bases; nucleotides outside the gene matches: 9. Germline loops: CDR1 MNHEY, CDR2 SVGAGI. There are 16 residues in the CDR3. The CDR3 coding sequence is TGTGCCAGCAGTTACGGGACAGGAGGCCCTAGTGAAAAACTGTTTTTT. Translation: CASSYGTGGPSEKLFF.

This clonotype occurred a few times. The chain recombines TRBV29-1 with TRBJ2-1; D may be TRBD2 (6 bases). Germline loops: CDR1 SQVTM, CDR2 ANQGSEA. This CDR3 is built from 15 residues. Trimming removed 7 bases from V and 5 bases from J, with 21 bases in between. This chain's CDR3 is CSAPERLVSNNEQFF. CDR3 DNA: TGCAGCGCCCCGGAGAGACTAGTGTCCAACAATGAGCAGTTCTTC.